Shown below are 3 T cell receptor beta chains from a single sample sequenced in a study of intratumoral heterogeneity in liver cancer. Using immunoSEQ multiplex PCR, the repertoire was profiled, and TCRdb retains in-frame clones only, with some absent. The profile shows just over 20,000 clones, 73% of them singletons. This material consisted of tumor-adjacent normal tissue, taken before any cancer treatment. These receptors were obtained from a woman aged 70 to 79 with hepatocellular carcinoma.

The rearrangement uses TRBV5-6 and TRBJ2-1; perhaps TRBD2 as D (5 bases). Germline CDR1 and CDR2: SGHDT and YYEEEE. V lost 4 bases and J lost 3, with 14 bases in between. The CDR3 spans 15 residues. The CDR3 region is CASSPPTSYYNEQFF. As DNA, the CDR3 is TGTGCCAGCAGCCCCCCAACTAGTTACTACAATGAGCAGTTCTTC.

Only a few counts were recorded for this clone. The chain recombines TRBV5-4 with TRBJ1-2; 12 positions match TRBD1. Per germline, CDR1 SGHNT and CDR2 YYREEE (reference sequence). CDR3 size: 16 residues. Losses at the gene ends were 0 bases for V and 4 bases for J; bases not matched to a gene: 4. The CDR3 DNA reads TGTGCCAGCAGCTTGGGTGGGACAGGGGGCTCCTATGGCTACACCTTC. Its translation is CASSLGGTGGSYGYTF. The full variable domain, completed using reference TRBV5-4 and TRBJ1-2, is ETGVTQSPTHLIKTRGQQVTLRCSSQSGHNTVSWYQQALGQGPQFIFQYYREEENGRGNFPPRFSGLQFPNYSSELNVNALELDDSALYLCASSLGGTGGSYGYTFGSGTRLTVV.

CDR3 coding DNA: TGCGCCAGCAGCTTGGATGGACAGGGGGCTAGGGGAGCTTTCTTT. The encoded protein is CASSLDGQGARGAFF. The chain carries TRBV5-1 and TRBJ1-1, with TRBD1 identical over 11 bases. With 0 bases clipped from V and 10 bases from J, the junction kept 8 bases outside the gene matches. Germline V gene sequence: CDR1 SGHRS, CDR2 YFSETQ. The CDR3 runs 15 residues.